This T cell receptor (beta chain) was recorded in a study of T cell repertoires and Cas9 in healthy adults. The wider study: SpCas9-reactive CD4 and CD8 T cells were characterized for potency, cytotoxicity and lineage. Whole-study findings and limits: SpCas9-reactive effector T cells were reportedly restrained in vitro by SpCas9-reactive regulatory T cells.

Clones were sequenced by immunoSEQ multiplex PCR, and TCRdb holds only the in-frame ones, with some missing. The table has tens of thousands of clones, 91% seen once. This clone has only one observation. Its antigen is unknown. The receptor's source is a human donor in good health. Sequencing was carried out using CD4+ effector T cells (CD127+, CD25-, CD137-, CD154-) from PBMCs; culture status not recorded.

The CDR3 nucleotides read TGTGCCAGCAGTGCCGGGACAGGGCCTACGAATGAGCAGTTCTTC. Its translation: CASSAGTGPTNEQFF. The rearrangement joins TRBV6-4 to TRBJ2-1, with 9 bases matching TRBD1. Germline V gene data show CDR1 as MRHNA and CDR2 as SNTAGT. The CDR3 has 15 residues. V shed 4 bases, J shed 7 bases, and the junction held 8 bases outside the gene matches.